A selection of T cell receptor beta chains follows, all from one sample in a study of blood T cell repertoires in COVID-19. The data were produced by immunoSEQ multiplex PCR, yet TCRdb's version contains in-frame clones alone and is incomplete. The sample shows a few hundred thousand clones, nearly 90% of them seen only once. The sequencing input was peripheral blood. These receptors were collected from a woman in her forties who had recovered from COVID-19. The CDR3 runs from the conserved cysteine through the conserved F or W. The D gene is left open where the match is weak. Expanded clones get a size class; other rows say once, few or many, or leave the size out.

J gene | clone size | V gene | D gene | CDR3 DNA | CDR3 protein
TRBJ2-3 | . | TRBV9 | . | TGTGCCAGCAGCGTAGTGTGGCGGGCGAGCACAGATACGCAGTATTTT | CASSVVWRASTDTQYF
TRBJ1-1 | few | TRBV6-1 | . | TGTGCCAGCAGTGAAAGGGAGAAGGGGAGGTCTGAAGCTTTCTTT | CASSEREKGRSEAFF
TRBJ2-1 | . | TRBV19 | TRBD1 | TGTGCCAGTAGTGACCCTCCGGGACAGGGGGCGCGAAATGAGCAGTTCTTC | CASSDPPGQGARNEQFF
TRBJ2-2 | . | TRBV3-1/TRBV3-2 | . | TGTGCCAGCAGCCAAAATCCAGGTCCCGGGGAGCTGTTTTTT | CASSQNPGPGELFF
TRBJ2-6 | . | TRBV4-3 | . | TGCGCCAGCAGCCAAGAGGCCGCCCGCGGGGCCAACGTCCTGACTTTC | CASSQEAARGANVLTF
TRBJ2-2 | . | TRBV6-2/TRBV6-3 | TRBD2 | TGTGCCAGCAGTCATAGTTTTCTAGCGGGAGTTACCGGGGAGCTGTTTTTT | CASSHSFLAGVTGELFF
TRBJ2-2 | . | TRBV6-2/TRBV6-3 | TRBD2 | TGTGCCAGCAGCCTACGACTAGCGGGAGCCTTGAACACCGGGGAGCTGTTTTTT | CASSLRLAGALNTGELFF
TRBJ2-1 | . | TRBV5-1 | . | TGCGCCAGCAGCTTCCAGGGAGGAAGCAATGAGCAGTTCTTC | CASSFQGGSNEQFF
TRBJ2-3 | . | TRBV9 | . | TGTGCCAGCAGCGTAGGATCGGGGGGCACAGATACGCAGTATTTT | CASSVGSGGTDTQYF
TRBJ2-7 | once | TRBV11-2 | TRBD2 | TGTGCCAGCAGCCCCCAGCGGGGGGGCCGCGAGCAGTACTTC | CASSPQRGGREQYF
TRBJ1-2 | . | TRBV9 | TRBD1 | TGTGCCAGCAGCGTCGGACAGGGGGCCGGCTACACCTTC | CASSVGQGAGYTF
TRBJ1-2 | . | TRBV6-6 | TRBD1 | TGTGCCAGCAGTCCCGGACAGGGTGGATATGACGACTATGGCTACACCTTC | CASSPGQGGYDDYGYTF
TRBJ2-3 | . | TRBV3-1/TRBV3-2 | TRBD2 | TGTGCCAGCAGCCAAGCGGGCGGGAGCCCCCACACAGATACGCAGTATTTT | CASSQAGGSPHTDTQYF
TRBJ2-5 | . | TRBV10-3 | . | TGTGCCATCAGTGCCGGGGAGACCCAGTACTTC | CAISAGETQYF
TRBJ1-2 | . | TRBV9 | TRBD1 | TGTGCCAGCAGCTCACGGACAGGTTTGGGCTACACCTTC | CASSSRTGLGYTF
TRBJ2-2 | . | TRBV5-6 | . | TGTGCCAGCAACCACGCCCCTGGGAGGAAGAACACCGGGGAGCTGTTTTTT | CASNHAPGRKNTGELFF
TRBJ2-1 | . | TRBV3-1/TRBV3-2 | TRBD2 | TGTGCCAGCAGCCCCGGGGTTAGCGGGGGGGCACGTGAGCAGTTCTTC | CASSPGVSGGAREQFF
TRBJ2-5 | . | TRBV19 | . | TGTGCCAGTAGTATAGACCTATCGGCTAGTGGGGCGGAGACCCAGTACTTC | CASSIDLSASGAETQYF
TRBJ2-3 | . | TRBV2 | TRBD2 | TGTGCCAGCAGTGATCCAGGACTAGCGGTTCCTTCGCAGTATTTT | CASSDPGLAVPSQYF
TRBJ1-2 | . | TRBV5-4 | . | TGTGCCAGCAGACTTGCAGGGAGGACTCCCACAGACTTC | CASRLAGRTPTDF
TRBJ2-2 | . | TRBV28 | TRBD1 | TGTGCCACCCTAAAGGGGGCGGGGAACACCGGGGAGCTGTTTTTT | CATLKGAGNTGELFF
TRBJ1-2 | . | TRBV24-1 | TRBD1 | TGTGCCACCAGTGATAGCCCCGGACAGGCCGACCCTGGGGGCTACACCTTC | CATSDSPGQADPGGYTF
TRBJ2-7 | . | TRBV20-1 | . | TGCAGTGCCAGTGATGTGGCGGACTACGAGCAGTACTTC | CSASDVADYEQYF
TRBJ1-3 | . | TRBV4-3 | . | TGCGCCAGCAGCCAAGACAGGGCTGGAAACACCATATATTTT | CASSQDRAGNTIYF
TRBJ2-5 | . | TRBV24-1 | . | TGTGCCACCAGTGAACCCACAGGGTCAGAGACCCAGTACTTC | CATSEPTGSETQYF
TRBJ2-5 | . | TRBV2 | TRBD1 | TGTGCCAGCCGACAGGGTTTACACGAAGAAGAGACCCAGTACTTC | CASRQGLHEEETQYF
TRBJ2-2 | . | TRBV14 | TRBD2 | TGTGCCAGCAGCCATAAACTCTATGGGACTAGCGGAGCCGCGAACACCGGGGAGCTGTTTTTT | CASSHKLYGTSGAANTGELFF
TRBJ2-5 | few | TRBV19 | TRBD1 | TGTGCCAGTAGTATGGGACAGGGTGGAGAGACCCAGTACTTC | CASSMGQGGETQYF
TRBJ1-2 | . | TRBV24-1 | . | TGTGCCACCAGTGATTTGGGACAGACCTATGGCTACACCTTC | CATSDLGQTYGYTF
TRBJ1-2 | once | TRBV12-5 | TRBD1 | TGTGCTAGTGGTTTGAGGGGGCTAGGTGGCTACACCTTC | CASGLRGLGGYTF
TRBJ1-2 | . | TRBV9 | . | TGTGCCAGCAGCGTAGCCTCCGGGGGGCATGGCTACACCTTC | CASSVASGGHGYTF
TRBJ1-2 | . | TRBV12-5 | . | TGTGCTAGTGGTTTGGTTCTACTCCCCTATGGCTACACCTTC | CASGLVLLPYGYTF
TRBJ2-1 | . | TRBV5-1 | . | TGCGCCAGCAGCTTGGATCGCGGGACAGAAGACAATGAGCAGTTCTTC | CASSLDRGTEDNEQFF
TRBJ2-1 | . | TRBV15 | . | TGTGCCACCAGCAGGGCCGGACAGTACTTAGACAATGAGCAGTTCTTC | CATSRAGQYLDNEQFF
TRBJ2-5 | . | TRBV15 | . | TGTGCCACCAGCAGATCTGGACAGTGGGAGACCCAGTACTTC | CATSRSGQWETQYF
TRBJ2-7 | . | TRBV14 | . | TGTGCCAGCAGCCGTGGAGGAGGCTCCTACGAGCAGTACTTC | CASSRGGGSYEQYF
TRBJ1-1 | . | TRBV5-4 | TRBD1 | TGTGCCGGACACGGGACAGGGCGGTCTGAAGCTTTCTTT | CAGHGTGRSEAFF
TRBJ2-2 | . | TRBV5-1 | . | TGCGCCAGCAAGCGTCTGGGACTCTCGAACACCGGGGAGCTGTTTTTT | CASKRLGLSNTGELFF
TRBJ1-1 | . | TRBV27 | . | TGTGCCAGCAGTTTACTGGGCAGAGAAGCTTTCTTT | CASSLLGREAFF
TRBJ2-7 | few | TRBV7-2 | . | TGTGCCAGCAGCTTAGTCGGTTACGAGCAGTACTTC | CASSLVGYEQYF
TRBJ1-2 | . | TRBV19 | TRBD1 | TGTGCCAGTAGACAACGAACCGGGACAGGGGCGGAATACTATGGCTACACCTTC | CASRQRTGTGAEYYGYTF
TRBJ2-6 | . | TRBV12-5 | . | TGTGCTAGTTATGCGACAGAATCTGGGGCCAACGTCCTGACTTTC | CASYATESGANVLTF
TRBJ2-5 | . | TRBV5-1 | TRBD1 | TGCGCCAGCAGCCCGCCGGGACAGGGAGGGGGAGAGACCCAGTACTTC | CASSPPGQGGGETQYF
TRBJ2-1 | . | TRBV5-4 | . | TGTGCCAGCAGCTGGGCAGGGGCCCCCAATGAGCAGTTCTTC | CASSWAGAPNEQFF
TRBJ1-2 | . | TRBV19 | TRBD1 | TGTGCCAGTAGTATACAACAGGGGGCGGTTCATGGCTACACCTTC | CASSIQQGAVHGYTF